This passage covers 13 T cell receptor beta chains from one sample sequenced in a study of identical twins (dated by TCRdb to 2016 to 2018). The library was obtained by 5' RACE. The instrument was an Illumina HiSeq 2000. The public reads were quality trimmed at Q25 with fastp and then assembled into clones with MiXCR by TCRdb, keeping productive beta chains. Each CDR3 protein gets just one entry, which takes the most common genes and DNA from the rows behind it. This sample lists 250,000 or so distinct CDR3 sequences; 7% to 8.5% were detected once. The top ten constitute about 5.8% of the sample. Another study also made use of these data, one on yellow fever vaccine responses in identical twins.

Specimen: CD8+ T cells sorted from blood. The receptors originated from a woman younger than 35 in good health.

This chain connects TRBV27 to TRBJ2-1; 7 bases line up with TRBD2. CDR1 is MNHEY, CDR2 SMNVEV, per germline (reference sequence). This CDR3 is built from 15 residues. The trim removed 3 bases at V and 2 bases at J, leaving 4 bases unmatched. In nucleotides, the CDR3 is TGTGCCAGCAGTTTGGTAGCGGGCACCTACAATGAGCAGTTCTTC. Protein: CASSLVAGTYNEQFF.

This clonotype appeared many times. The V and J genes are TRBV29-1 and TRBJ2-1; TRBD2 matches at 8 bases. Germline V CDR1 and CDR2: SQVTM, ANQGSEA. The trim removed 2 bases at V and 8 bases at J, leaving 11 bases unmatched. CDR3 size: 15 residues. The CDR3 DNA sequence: TGCAGCGTTGAATTGGGGGCCGGGGGGGCAGATGAGCAGTTCTTC. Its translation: CSVELGAGGADEQFF.

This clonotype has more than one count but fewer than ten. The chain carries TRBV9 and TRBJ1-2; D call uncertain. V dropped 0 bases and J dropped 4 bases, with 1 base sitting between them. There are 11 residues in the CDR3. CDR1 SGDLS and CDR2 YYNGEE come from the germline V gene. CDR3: CASSVGYGYTF. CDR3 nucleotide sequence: TGTGCCAGCAGCGTAGGCTATGGCTACACCTTC.

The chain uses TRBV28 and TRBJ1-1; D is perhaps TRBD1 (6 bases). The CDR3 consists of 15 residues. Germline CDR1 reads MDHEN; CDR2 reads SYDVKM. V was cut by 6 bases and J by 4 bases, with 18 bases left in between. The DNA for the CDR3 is TGTGCCAGCAGCCCTACAGGGAAGAGGAGCACTGAAGCTTTCTTT. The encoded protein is CASSPTGKRSTEAFF.

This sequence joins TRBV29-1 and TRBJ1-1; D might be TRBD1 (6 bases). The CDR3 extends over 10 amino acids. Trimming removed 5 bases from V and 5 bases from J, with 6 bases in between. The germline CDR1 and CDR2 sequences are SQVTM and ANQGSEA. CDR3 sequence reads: CSVQGTEAFF. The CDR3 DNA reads TGCAGCGTTCAGGGGACTGAAGCTTTCTTT.

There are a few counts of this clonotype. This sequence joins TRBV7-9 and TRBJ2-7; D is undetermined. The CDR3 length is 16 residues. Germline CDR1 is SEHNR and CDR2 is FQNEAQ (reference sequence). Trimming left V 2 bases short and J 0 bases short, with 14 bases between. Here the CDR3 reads CASSLTNKGSSYEQYV. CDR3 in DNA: TGTGCCAGCAGCTTAACTAACAAGGGAAGCTCCTACGAGCAGTACGTC.

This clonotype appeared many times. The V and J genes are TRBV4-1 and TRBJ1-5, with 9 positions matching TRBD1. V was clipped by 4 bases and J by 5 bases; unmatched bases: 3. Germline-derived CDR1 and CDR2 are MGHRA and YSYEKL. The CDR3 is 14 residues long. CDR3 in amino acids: CASSPRQGDQPQHF. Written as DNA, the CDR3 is TGCGCCAGCAGCCCAAGACAGGGGGATCAGCCCCAGCATTTT.

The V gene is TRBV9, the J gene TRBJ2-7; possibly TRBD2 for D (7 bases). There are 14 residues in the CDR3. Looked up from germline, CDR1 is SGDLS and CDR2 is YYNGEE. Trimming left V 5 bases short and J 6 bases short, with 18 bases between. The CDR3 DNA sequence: TGTGCCAGCAGTCAATGGAGAGGGGGGGGCGAGCAGTACTTC. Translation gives CASSQWRGGGEQYF.

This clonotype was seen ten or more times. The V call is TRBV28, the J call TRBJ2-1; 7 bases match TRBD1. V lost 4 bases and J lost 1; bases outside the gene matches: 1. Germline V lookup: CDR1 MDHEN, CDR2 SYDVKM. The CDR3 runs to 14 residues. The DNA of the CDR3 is TGTGCCAGCAGTTGGGGACAGTCCTACAATGAGCAGTTCTTC. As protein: CASSWGQSYNEQFF. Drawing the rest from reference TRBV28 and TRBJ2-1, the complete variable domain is DVKVTQSSRYLVKRTGEKVFLECVQDMDHENMFWYRQDPGLGLRLIYFSYDVKMKEKGDIPEGYSVSREKKERFSLILESASTNQTSMYLCASSWGQSYNEQFFGPGTRLTVL.

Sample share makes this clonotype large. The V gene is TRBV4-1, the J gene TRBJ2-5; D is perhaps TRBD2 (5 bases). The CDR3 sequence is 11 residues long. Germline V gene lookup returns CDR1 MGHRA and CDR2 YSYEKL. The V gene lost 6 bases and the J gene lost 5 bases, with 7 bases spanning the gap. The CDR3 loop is CASSRGETQYF. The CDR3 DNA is TGCGCCAGCAGTCGAGGGGAGACCCAGTACTTC.

The CDR3 spells CASTDGAGPSYEQYV. The CDR3 DNA reads as TGTGCCAGCACCGATGGGGCAGGGCCGTCCTACGAGCAGTACGTC. The rearrangement uses TRBV6-1 and TRBJ2-7; TRBD1 might be the D (5 bases). V gave up 7 bases and J gave up 1 base, with 17 bases separating them. This CDR3 contains 15 residues. The germline V gene has CDR1 MNHNS and CDR2 SASEGT.

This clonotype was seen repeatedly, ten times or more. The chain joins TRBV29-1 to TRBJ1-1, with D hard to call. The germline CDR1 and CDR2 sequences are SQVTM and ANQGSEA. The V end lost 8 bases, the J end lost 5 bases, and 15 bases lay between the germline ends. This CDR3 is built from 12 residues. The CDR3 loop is CSISVGHTEAFF. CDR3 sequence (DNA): TGCAGCATCTCCGTCGGCCATACTGAAGCTTTCTTT.

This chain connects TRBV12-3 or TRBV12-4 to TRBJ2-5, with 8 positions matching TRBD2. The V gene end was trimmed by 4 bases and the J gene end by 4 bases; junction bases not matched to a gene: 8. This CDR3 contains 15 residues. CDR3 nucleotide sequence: TGTGCCAGCAGTTCCTTAAGCGGGAGCTTAGAGACCCAGTACTTC. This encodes CASSSLSGSLETQYF.